The clone carrying this T cell receptor beta chain was seen more than once but under ten times. Its target is unknown. The sample originates from a study of blood T cells in healthy people across ages. Study-level background: Template switching captured about one barcoded beta molecule per two T cells. Points from the study as a whole: When one million T cells were used, diversity estimates were thought to be underestimates.

For the second PCR, which ran for roughly 6 to 11 cycles, a sample-barcoded 5' primer and a J-beta primer mix were used. Each cDNA was tagged by a template-switch adaptor containing 12 random nucleotides. TCRdb used MiXCR to reprocess the 5' RACE reads, holding one entry per CDR3 protein. The table records 890,000 or so distinct CDR3 sequences, around 62% of them present only once. The CDR3 has 15 residues. Trimming took 5 bases from V and 0 from J, leaving 14 bases between them. The germline V gene encodes CDR1 SQVTM and CDR2 ANQGSEA. The draw of peripheral blood yielded ten milliliters from each donor.

Sequencing input: blood. The chain employs TRBV29-1 and TRBJ2-1, with D possibly TRBD1 on 5 matching bases. This receptor was obtained from a man aged 25-45 years in good health. The CDR3 DNA sequence: TGCAGCGTTCCTATCGGACACCTCTCCTACAATGAGCAGTTCTTC. It is translated as CSVPIGHLSYNEQFF.